Listed below are T cell receptor beta chains from one sample, sequenced in a study of stem cell transplantation in POMP-related autoinflammatory disease. Assay: immunoSEQ multiplex PCR; the TCRdb copy retains only in-frame clones and omits some. The sample contains almost 600 clones, more than 85% of which appear only once. Sequencing input: CD4+ follicular helper T cells (Tfh) from PBMCs. The receptors derive from a human donor in good health. Each CDR3 is given with its conserved first and last residue. D genes are given only for firm matches. A clone size is listed for some rows: how often the clone was seen (once, few, many), or a class if it is expanded.

V: TRBV5-1
D: TRBD1
J: TRBJ1-4
length: 14
size: -
DNA: TGCGCCAGCAGCCCGGGACAGGGTCGGGAAAAACTGTTTTTT
CDR3: CASSPGQGREKLFF

V: TRBV9
D: TRBD1
J: TRBJ1-6
length: 14
size: -
DNA: TGTGCCAGCAGCGCAAACAGGGGTTATTCACCCCTCCACTTT
CDR3: CASSANRGYSPLHF

V: TRBV4-2
D: -
J: TRBJ1-2
length: 14
size: -
DNA: TGTGCCAGCAGCCCTCAGGGGCCCCGCTATGGCTACACCTTC
CDR3: CASSPQGPRYGYTF

V: TRBV6-5
D: TRBD1
J: TRBJ2-7
length: 14
size: -
DNA: TGTGCCAGCAGAGGAGGACAGGGAAGTGGCGAGCAGTACTTC
CDR3: CASRGGQGSGEQYF

V: TRBV5-4
D: -
J: TRBJ2-7
length: 13
size: -
DNA: TGTGCCAGCAGCTTGGATCCAACGAACGAGCAGTACTTC
CDR3: CASSLDPTNEQYF

V: TRBV19
D: -
J: TRBJ2-3
length: 14
size: -
DNA: TGTGCCAGTAGTACCCGGGGACAAGGAGATACGCAGTATTTT
CDR3: CASSTRGQGDTQYF

V: TRBV5-1
D: TRBD2
J: TRBJ2-2
length: 14
size: -
DNA: TGCGCCAGCAGCCGGGAGGGTGGCACCGGGGAGCTGTTTTTT
CDR3: CASSREGGTGELFF

V: TRBV18
D: -
J: TRBJ1-4
length: 14
size: -
DNA: TGTGCCAGCTCGCGAACGGGCGGGCTGGAAAAACTGTTTTTT
CDR3: CASSRTGGLEKLFF

V: TRBV14
D: -
J: TRBJ2-1
length: 15
size: -
DNA: TGTGCCAGTGCGGGGCCTCCAAGCTCCTACAATGAGCAGTTCTTC
CDR3: CASAGPPSSYNEQFF

V: TRBV27
D: TRBD1
J: TRBJ1-2
length: 12
size: -
DNA: TGTGCCAGCAGAGACAGGGTCTATGGCTACACCTTC
CDR3: CASRDRVYGYTF

V: TRBV28
D: -
J: TRBJ1-4
length: 18
size: -
DNA: TGTGCCAGCAGTTCCTCCCGCCCCGGTGGCAGGGAATCGGAAAAACTGTTTTTT
CDR3: CASSSSRPGGRESEKLFF

V: TRBV18
D: -
J: TRBJ2-5
length: 16
size: -
DNA: TGTGCCAGCTCACACTTCGGAGGGGGGTCTGGACAGACCCAGTACTTC
CDR3: CASSHFGGGSGQTQYF

V: TRBV6-5
D: TRBD1
J: TRBJ1-4
length: 15
size: -
DNA: TGTGCCAGCAGCCGACAGGGGGTCTTGGGCGAAAAACTGTTTTTT
CDR3: CASSRQGVLGEKLFF

V: TRBV27
D: -
J: TRBJ1-6
length: 12
size: -
DNA: TGTGCCAGCAGTTTTCCCAATTCACCCCTCCACTTT
CDR3: CASSFPNSPLHF

V: TRBV7-9
D: -
J: TRBJ2-4
length: 13
size: -
DNA: TGTGCCAGCAGCACTCTAGCCAAAAACATTCAGTACTTC
CDR3: CASSTLAKNIQYF

V: TRBV18
D: -
J: TRBJ1-6
length: 13
size: -
DNA: TGTGCCAGCTCACCACCTTACTCTTCACCCCTCCACTTT
CDR3: CASSPPYSSPLHF

V: TRBV6-6
D: -
J: TRBJ1-2
length: 12
size: -
DNA: TGTGCCAGCAAGGGGGACCAGTATGGCTACACCTTC
CDR3: CASKGDQYGYTF

V: TRBV21-1
D: -
J: TRBJ1-4
length: 13
size: -
DNA: TGTGCCAGCAGCCAACGGACAGGGGAAAAACTGTTTTTT
CDR3: CASSQRTGEKLFF

V: TRBV5-6
D: TRBD2
J: TRBJ2-1
length: 15
size: -
DNA: TGTGCCAGCAGCGGCCCGGGGGGGCCGAACAATGAGCAGTTCTTC
CDR3: CASSGPGGPNNEQFF

V: TRBV6-5
D: -
J: TRBJ1-2
length: 14
size: few
DNA: TGTGCCAGCAGTTACCCGGGACACCGGGGTGGCTACACCTTC
CDR3: CASSYPGHRGGYTF

V: TRBV6-1
D: -
J: TRBJ2-5
length: 14
size: -
DNA: TGTGCCAGCCGGTCAGTGGCGCGTGGAGGGACCCAGTACTTC
CDR3: CASRSVARGGTQYF

V: TRBV6-5
D: -
J: TRBJ2-7
length: 14
size: -
DNA: TGTGCCAGCAGCGCCCGGGACCACTCCTACGAGCAGTACTTC
CDR3: CASSARDHSYEQYF

V: TRBV5-1
D: -
J: TRBJ2-3
length: 13
size: -
DNA: TGCGCCAGCACCAAGGGCCTGACAGATACGCAGTATTTT
CDR3: CASTKGLTDTQYF

V: TRBV11-2
D: TRBD2
J: TRBJ2-1
length: 15
size: -
DNA: TGTGCCAGCAGCTTAGGGGGCGGGGGTTACAATGAGCAGTTCTTC
CDR3: CASSLGGGGYNEQFF

V: TRBV5-6
D: -
J: TRBJ2-7
length: 15
size: -
DNA: TGTGCCAGCAGCGCGGGACATACGCGGACAGGCGAGCAGTACTTC
CDR3: CASSAGHTRTGEQYF

V: TRBV4-3
D: -
J: TRBJ2-5
length: 15
size: -
DNA: TGCGCCAGCAGCCAAGAGTGGCTAGCTGGGAGGACCCAGTACTTC
CDR3: CASSQEWLAGRTQYF

V: TRBV7-7
D: -
J: TRBJ2-5
length: 14
size: once
DNA: TGTGCCAGCAGCTTTCTGGGGGCAGAAGAGACCCAGTACTTC
CDR3: CASSFLGAEETQYF

V: TRBV9
D: TRBD1
J: TRBJ2-1
length: 13
size: -
DNA: TGTGCCAGCAGCGTAAGAGGGGGCGATGAGCAGTTCTTC
CDR3: CASSVRGGDEQFF

V: TRBV5-5
D: -
J: TRBJ1-2
length: 14
size: -
DNA: TGTGCCAGCAGCTTTGACGGGAAGAACTATGGCTACACCTTC
CDR3: CASSFDGKNYGYTF

V: TRBV7-2
D: -
J: TRBJ2-2
length: 14
size: -
DNA: TGTGCCAGCAGCAAGGGACCTAACACCGGGGAGCTGTTTTTT
CDR3: CASSKGPNTGELFF

V: TRBV7-2
D: -
J: TRBJ2-7
length: 13
size: -
DNA: TGTGCCAGCAGCCCTCGGACCGGTCACGAGCAGTACTTC
CDR3: CASSPRTGHEQYF

V: TRBV19
D: TRBD1
J: TRBJ2-1
length: 18
size: -
DNA: TGTGCCAGTAGTATAAGTGAGTGGGCAGGGGGCTCCTACAATGAGCAGTTCTTC
CDR3: CASSISEWAGGSYNEQFF

V: TRBV4-3
D: -
J: TRBJ1-2
length: 13
size: -
DNA: TGCGCCAGCAGCCAAAACCGGGCCCATGGCTACACCTTC
CDR3: CASSQNRAHGYTF

V: TRBV7-2
D: TRBD1
J: TRBJ2-6
length: 16
size: -
DNA: TGTGCCAGCAGAACGGGACAGGGCTCTGGGGCCAACGTCCTGACTTTC
CDR3: CASRTGQGSGANVLTF

V: TRBV19
D: -
J: TRBJ2-1
length: 17
size: -
DNA: TGTGCCAGTAAGGGGGCGGGACGGGCAAGCTCCTACAATGAGCAGTTCTTC
CDR3: CASKGAGRASSYNEQFF

V: TRBV7-8
D: -
J: TRBJ1-1
length: 13
size: -
DNA: TGTGCCAGCAGCTTTTTGATGAACACTGAAGCTTTCTTT
CDR3: CASSFLMNTEAFF

V: TRBV6-6
D: -
J: TRBJ2-2
length: 14
size: -
DNA: TGTGCCAGCAGTTACTCTGGACGGAACGGGGAGCTGTTTTTT
CDR3: CASSYSGRNGELFF

V: TRBV19
D: TRBD2
J: TRBJ2-3
length: 15
size: -
DNA: TGTGCCAGTACCGAGGGACTAGGGAGCACAGATACGCAGTATTTT
CDR3: CASTEGLGSTDTQYF

V: TRBV7-2
D: -
J: TRBJ2-1
length: 14
size: -
DNA: TGTGCCAGCAGCTTTAGGGGACTCTCCAATGAGCAGTTCTTC
CDR3: CASSFRGLSNEQFF

V: TRBV19
D: -
J: TRBJ1-6
length: 13
size: few
DNA: TGTGCCAGTAGTATAGGCTCGAATTCACCCCTCCACTTT
CDR3: CASSIGSNSPLHF

V: TRBV6-1
D: -
J: TRBJ1-1
length: 13
size: -
DNA: TGTGCCAGCAGTGAAGGACACATGACTGAAGCTTTCTTT
CDR3: CASSEGHMTEAFF

V: TRBV6-1
D: -
J: TRBJ2-7
length: 14
size: -
DNA: TGTGCCAGCAAAAAGGGGGGAAGCTCCTACGAGCAGTACTTC
CDR3: CASKKGGSSYEQYF

V: TRBV7-9
D: -
J: TRBJ2-7
length: 15
size: -
DNA: TGTGCCAGCGGGGGGGGACAGACTAGCTCCTACGAGCAGTACTTC
CDR3: CASGGGQTSSYEQYF

V: TRBV27
D: TRBD1
J: TRBJ2-1
length: 14
size: -
DNA: TGTGCCAGCAGTCCCCGGACAGGGTACAATGAGCAGTTCTTC
CDR3: CASSPRTGYNEQFF

V: TRBV7-2
D: -
J: TRBJ2-5
length: 13
size: -
DNA: TGTGCCAGCAGCTTAATCGAAAAAGAGACCCAGTACTTC
CDR3: CASSLIEKETQYF

V: TRBV5-5
D: -
J: TRBJ2-5
length: 15
size: -
DNA: TGTGCCAGCGCCGCCCAGGAGGGGCCGGGAAAGACCCAGTACTTC
CDR3: CASAAQEGPGKTQYF

V: TRBV2
D: -
J: TRBJ1-1
length: 13
size: -
DNA: TGTGCCAGCAAAGGGACGGTGAACACTGAAGCTTTCTTT
CDR3: CASKGTVNTEAFF

V: TRBV19
D: -
J: TRBJ1-2
length: 14
size: -
DNA: TGTGCCAGTAGCCACAGGCAAAGGTCCTATGGCTACACCTTC
CDR3: CASSHRQRSYGYTF

V: TRBV7-2
D: TRBD1
J: TRBJ2-1
length: 16
size: few
DNA: TGTGCCAGCAGCATTAGAGACAGGGGTTCCTACAATGAGCAGTTCTTC
CDR3: CASSIRDRGSYNEQFF

V: TRBV27
D: TRBD1
J: TRBJ1-1
length: 15
size: -
DNA: TGTGCCAGCAGTTCTCGGACAGGGCGTGGCACTGAAGCTTTCTTT
CDR3: CASSSRTGRGTEAFF

V: TRBV9
D: TRBD1
J: TRBJ1-6
length: 15
size: -
DNA: TGTGCCAGCAGCGTAGGGACAGGGGGGAATTCACCCCTCCACTTT
CDR3: CASSVGTGGNSPLHF

V: TRBV10-3
D: TRBD1
J: TRBJ2-7
length: 11
size: once
DNA: TGTGCCACGGGGACAGGGTACGAGCAGTACTTC
CDR3: CATGTGYEQYF

V: TRBV11-1
D: -
J: TRBJ1-2
length: 16
size: -
DNA: TGTGCCAGCAGCCCATCTGTTTACAGGGAAGGAGGAGGCTACACCTTC
CDR3: CASSPSVYREGGGYTF

V: TRBV28
D: -
J: TRBJ2-7
length: 15
size: -
DNA: TGTGCCAGCAGGTTAAATCTCGGTTTAACCTACGAGCAGTACTTC
CDR3: CASRLNLGLTYEQYF

V: TRBV28
D: -
J: TRBJ1-4
length: 15
size: -
DNA: TGTGCCAGCAGTACCACGGGATTCACTAATGAAAAACTGTTTTTT
CDR3: CASSTTGFTNEKLFF

V: TRBV11-2
D: -
J: TRBJ1-6
length: 14
size: -
DNA: TGTGCCAGCAGCTTATGGGGGGTTGATTCACCCCTCCACTTT
CDR3: CASSLWGVDSPLHF

V: TRBV5-1
D: TRBD2
J: TRBJ2-7
length: 15
size: -
DNA: TGCGCCAGCAGCTTGATCCCTAGCGGGGTCTACGAGCAGTACTTC
CDR3: CASSLIPSGVYEQYF